This entry is about one TCR beta chain. Its antigen is still unknown. No qualities accompany the bases; no much larger clone lies one base away. The sample originates from a study of beta chain features in type 1 diabetes (dated by TCRdb to the late 2010s). With regard to the full study: No differences in mean age, gender distribution, total cell number or subset yield were found between patients and healthy donors. A total of just under 110,000,000 sorted cells were examined across all samples, and RNA yield correlated strongly with the number of cells per subset. In the study, TCRB repertoires of sorted circulating CD4+ T cell subsets from recently diagnosed type 1 diabetes patients were compared with those of matched healthy donors. Naive and central memory subsets were obtained from all 28 donors, but regulatory and stem cell-like memory subsets were isolated from only 8 patients and roughly eight healthy donors. What the work shows at the level of the full study, not this receptor alone: PCR may preferentially amplify shorter templates, but because patient and control samples were amplified and corrected together, any resulting skew would affect both groups equally. Only small numbers of individuals were included in the HLA sub-analyses, which left unresolved whether HLA type had any influence on TCRB rearrangement. In all four CD4+ subsets, TCRB CDR3 length was moderately but significantly shorter in type 1 diabetes patients. Patients with type 1 diabetes made fewer insertions and deleted more nucleotides at VDJ recombination sites, implying thymic rearrangement abnormalities. Naive, central memory and regulatory TCRB repertoires appeared more similar among patients than among healthy donors. Because cDNA was sequenced instead of genomic DNA, highly expressing activated cells could be over-represented, though the groups showed no difference in activation or CD3 levels.

All of the isolated RNA was reverse transcribed with the High Capacity cDNA Reverse Transcription Kit, so expressed TCRB transcripts were sequenced. Deep immunoSEQ sequencing was performed on naive, central memory and regulatory T cell samples, with an average of about 4 million total reads per sample. After sorted cells were lysed in RLT buffer, RNA was extracted with DNase-treated RNeasy Micro or Mini kits, with the choice depending on cell number. To prevent cross-contamination, every cell subset was processed on its own, while patient and healthy donor samples were processed together. TCRB sequences were amplified from cDNA with the immunoSEQ multiplex PCR, producing 87-bp fragments spanning the CDR3 region. Amplicons were sequenced on the Illumina HiSeq platform. Under the source paper's analysis protocol: Synthetic template baselines were used to correct PCR bias computationally, reads within Hamming distance 2 were collapsed together, and singletons that could not be merged were discarded. Reads were aligned against IMGT so that V, D and J genes, CDR3 length and insertions or deletions at six rearrangement sites could be assigned. Within each subset, clonotype counts were normalized to sorted cell number, and only after that were true diversity and Gini coefficients computed with the tcR R package. The overlap coefficient, calculated on TCRB nucleotide sequences, was used to measure repertoire sharing. Out-of-frame TCRB sequences from naive cells were analyzed to stand in for the pre-selection repertoire. In TCRdb, the immuneACCESS table is reduced to in-frame sequences with V and J assigned. These tables do not hold every clone; where another copy was compared, an unresolved V gene accounts for under half, and the others remain unexplained. V and J calls plus clone size are reproduced from that table; the DNA served to infer D and trimming. The sample table holds roughly 500,000 clones, of which 9.5% to 12% were seen once. The ten largest clones take up about 0.045% of the sample.

From each donor, a single peripheral blood sample of 100 to 150 mL on average was drawn into heparinised tubes. A BD FACSAria II and a panel including CD45RO, CCR7, CD25, CD127, CD95 and CD27 were used to sort naive, central memory, regulatory and stem cell-like memory CD4+ T cells. Purity was above 95% for every sorted population. PBMCs were isolated immediately by Lymphoprep density gradient centrifugation and stained directly without culture. So that batch effects would be minimized, each experiment stained and sorted samples in pairs, pairing one healthy donor with one patient. V lost 5 bases and J lost 0 bases; the stretch between them is 8 bases long. The germline V gene yields SNHLY for CDR1 and FYNNEI for CDR2. From the cysteine through the phenylalanine, the CDR3 covers 14 amino acids. Only CDR3 DNA remains: 42 bases, in frame from the first base.

The clonotype was recovered from a woman aged 18-29 years in good health. The sample taken for sequencing was naive CD4+ T cells from blood. What the cell subset or site label conveys for this sample: true naive CD4+ T cells. Here the chain combines TRBV2 and TRBJ1-5; the D gene is perhaps TRBD1, from 6 matching bases. The nucleotide sequence is TGTGCCAGCAGTACAGGGATTAGCAATCAGCCCCAGCATTTT. This yields the protein CASSTGISNQPQHF.